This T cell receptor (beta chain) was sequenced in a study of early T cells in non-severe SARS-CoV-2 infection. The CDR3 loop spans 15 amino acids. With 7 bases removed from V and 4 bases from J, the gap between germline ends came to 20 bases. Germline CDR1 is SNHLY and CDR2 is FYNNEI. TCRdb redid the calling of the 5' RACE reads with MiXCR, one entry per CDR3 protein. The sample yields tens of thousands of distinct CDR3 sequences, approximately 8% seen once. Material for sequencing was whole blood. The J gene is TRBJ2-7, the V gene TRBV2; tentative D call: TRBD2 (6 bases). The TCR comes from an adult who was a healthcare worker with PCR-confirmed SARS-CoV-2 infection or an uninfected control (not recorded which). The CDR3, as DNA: TGTGCCAGCACCGGGCCTGGGACGGGGGATTACGAGCAGTACTTC. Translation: CASTGPGTGDYEQYF. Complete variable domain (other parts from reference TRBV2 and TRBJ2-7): EPEVTQTPSHQVTQMGQEVILRCVPISNHLYFYWYRQILGQKVEFLVSFYNNEISEKSEIFDDQFSVERPDGSNFTLKIRSTKLEDSAMYFCASTGPGTGDYEQYFGPGTRLTVT.